This section outlines one T cell receptor beta chain sequence together with its context. The time point was: week 3, after first cycle of checkpoint inhibitor. These data come from a study of blood T cell dynamics during melanoma immunotherapy. V lost 5 bases and J 4 bases, leaving 8 bases between the germline ends. The CDR3 length is 11 residues. Germline assignment: CDR1 DFQATT and CDR2 SNEGSKA (reference sequence). Generated by immunoSEQ multiplex PCR, the TCRdb table keeps only in-frame clones and is missing some. The sample has 75 to 100 clones, about 92% seen once. The sequencing here drew on cell-free DNA from blood, taken from a patient treated with checkpoint blockade. This rearrangement joins TRBV20-1 to TRBJ2-5; D is possibly TRBD2 (5 bases). The clonotype originates from a human donor with melanoma. The CDR3 coding sequence is TGCAGTGCTTTCGGGGTAGAGACCCAGTACTTC. This sequence encodes CSAFGVETQYF.